This TCR beta chain was identified in a study of blood T cells in healthy people across ages. CDR1 and CDR2 (germline): SGHTA, FQGTGA. V was pared by 2 bases and J by 0 bases, with 14 bases between. The CDR3 covers 17 residues. Then a second PCR, running roughly 7 to 11 cycles, was carried out with a sample-barcoded 5' primer and a J-beta primer mix. One entry per CDR3 protein results from TCRdb running MiXCR on the 5' RACE reads. The data contain roughly 1.7 million distinct CDR3 sequences, 30% to 40% of them singletons. Comments on this clonotype: Its antigen remains unidentified.

Study-wide findings and caveats: Roughly linear declines in TCR beta diversity per million T cells occurred with age.

This TCR came from a woman in her 30s in good health. Specimen: blood. The J gene is TRBJ2-1, the V gene TRBV7-3, with D possibly being TRBD1 (6 bases). This CDR3 is CASSLLRGGPSYNEQFF. Here the CDR3 DNA reads TGTGCCAGCAGCTTATTACGTGGGGGCCCCTCCTACAATGAGCAGTTCTTC.